This paragraph reports one T cell receptor (beta chain). Its antigen is not identified. A library of TCRbeta sequences, prepared with unique molecular identifiers, was generated. One entry per CDR3 protein, called by TCRdb with MiXCR from the PCR reads. The data contain almost 250,000 distinct CDR3 sequences, more than 20% of them singletons. The sample is drawn from a study of T-cell reconstitution after alpha-beta-depleted transplantation in children. Study outcomes and limitations: Several hundred rapidly expanded clones from non-depleted graft cells reportedly supplied alpha-beta T cells about two months post-transplant.

CDR3 length: 18 residues. Germline lookup yields CDR1 SGHAT and CDR2 FQNNGV. V lost 0 bases, J lost 4 bases, and 8 bases stayed unmatched. The receptor was isolated from a girl aged 2-10 years with Fanconi anemia, due to receive a stem cell transplant. This sample comprised PBMCs, obtained before TCRalphabeta/CD19-depleted stem cell transplant. The chain combines TRBV11-2 with TRBJ2-1, with 11 nucleotides matching TRBD2. CDR3 nucleotides: TGTGCCAGCAGCTTAGACAAACTAGCGGGGGTCCTTTACAATGAGCAGTTCTTC. This codes for CASSLDKLAGVLYNEQFF.